The 11 T cell receptor beta chains reported below all come from one sample, sequenced in a study of control samples from healthy donors and cancer patients. Using immunoSEQ multiplex PCR, the repertoire was profiled, and TCRdb retains in-frame clones only, with some absent. This table holds around 97,000 clones, about 89% found once. The source material was PBMCs. The receptor set was obtained from a man aged 55 to 70 with lung cancer.

The chain employs TRBV7-3 and TRBJ2-7; D gene ambiguous. The length of the CDR3 is 13 residues. The V gene's germline CDR1 is SGHTA and CDR2 FQGTGA. V shed 5 bases and J shed 6 bases, with 14 bases lying between them. In DNA form, the CDR3 reads TGTGCCAGCAGCCTGGCAGACGGACGCGAGCAGTACTTC. It specifies CASSLADGREQYF.

The chain has TRBV6-1 and TRBJ1-1; possibly TRBD1 for D (6 bases). The CDR3 runs to 15 residues. Trimming removed 3 bases from V and 1 base from J, with 12 bases in between. The V gene's germline CDR1 is MNHNS and CDR2 SASEGT. The CDR3 region has the DNA TGTGCCAGCAGTGACCTATGGGGACAGAACACTGAAGCTTTCTTT. This translates into CASSDLWGQNTEAFF.

The chain is built from TRBV4-1 and TRBJ2-5; TRBD2 matches at 10 bases. The CDR3 spans 16 residues. Germline CDR1 reads MGHRA; CDR2 reads YSYEKL. V dropped 2 bases and J dropped 2; count of bases not matched to a gene: 5. The DNA for the CDR3 is TGCGCCAGCAGCCAATCACTAGCGGGGAGTCAAGAGACCCAGTACTTC. This codes for CASSQSLAGSQETQYF.

CDR3 nucleotide sequence: TGTGCCAGCAGTTACCCGCCCAGGAATAATGAAAAACTGTTTTTT. This translates into CASSYPPRNNEKLFF. V gene TRBV6-6 combines with J gene TRBJ1-4; unclear D gene. V gave up 2 bases and J gave up 4 bases, with 11 bases separating them. The germline CDR1 and CDR2 sequences are MNHNY and SVGAGI (reference sequence). The CDR3 has 15 residues.

The gene calls are TRBV24-1 and TRBJ1-2; tentative D call: TRBD1 (5 bases). Germline-derived CDR1 and CDR2 are KGHDR and SFDVKD. V lost 2 bases and J lost 4, with 16 bases in between. The CDR3 has 16 residues. This CDR3 reads CATSDSRGPLGYGYTF. CDR3 DNA: TGTGCCACCAGTGATTCTCGGGGCCCCCTTGGCTATGGCTACACCTTC.

The CDR3 here is CASSPPDRHPNQPQHF. The CDR3 DNA is TGTGCCAGCTCACCACCGGACAGGCACCCCAATCAGCCCCAGCATTTT. The chain links TRBV18 to TRBJ1-5, with 7 bases matching TRBD1. CDR1 is KGHSH and CDR2 is LQKENI in the germline V gene. The CDR3 runs 16 residues. V gave up 0 bases and J gave up 3 bases; unmatched junction bases: 5. Together with reference TRBV18 and TRBJ1-5, the CDR3 gives the full variable domain: NAGVMQNPRHLVRRRGQEARLRCSPMKGHSHVYWYRQLPEEGLKFMVYLQKENIIDESGMPKERFSAEFPKEGPSILRIQQVVRGDSAAYFCASSPPDRHPNQPQHFGDGTRLSIL.

V and J are TRBV5-1 and TRBJ1-1; the D is unclear. CDR3 length: 16 residues. V dropped 0 bases and J dropped 1 base, with 13 bases sitting between them. CDR1 is SGHRS and CDR2 is YFSETQ in the germline V gene. The CDR3 DNA reads TGCGCCAGCAGCTTGGAAACGTATGGAGCGAACACTGAAGCTTTCTTT. This codes for CASSLETYGANTEAFF.

Comment on this clone: Other DNA sequences from this sample encode an identical CDR3 as well. The CDR3 nucleotides are TGTGCCAGCAGCTTCCACAATGAGCAGTTCTTC. Its protein is CASSFHNEQFF. This chain uses TRBV7-2 with TRBJ2-1; D unresolved. The CDR3 spans 11 residues. Trimming cost V 3 bases and J 5 bases, with 2 bases left between them. CDR1 and CDR2 from the germline V gene are SGHTA and FQGNSA. Full variable domain (outside the CDR3, taken from reference TRBV7-2 and TRBJ2-1): GAGVSQSPSNKVTEKGKDVELRCDPISGHTALYWYRQSLGQGLEFLIYFQGNSAPDKSGLPSDRFSAERTGGSVSTLTIQRTQQEDSAVYLCASSFHNEQFFGPGTRLTVL.

The rearrangement uses TRBV5-1 and TRBJ2-7; D unclear. The germline CDR1 and CDR2 sequences are SGHRS and YFSETQ. Trimming pared 0 bases from V and 0 bases from J, leaving 7 bases between. The CDR3 is 14 amino acids. CDR3 loop: CASSLAAVSYEQYF. The CDR3 DNA sequence: TGCGCCAGCAGCTTGGCCGCGGTCTCCTACGAGCAGTACTTC.

The chain recombines TRBV24-1 with TRBJ2-1, with 10 bases lining up with TRBD1. CDR3 length: 13 amino acids. Germline V gene sequence: CDR1 KGHDR, CDR2 SFDVKD. Germline trimming cut 9 bases from V and 4 bases from J; bases unmatched to any gene: 2. CDR3 region: CATGTGAYNEQFF. For the CDR3, the DNA is TGTGCCACCGGGACAGGGGCTTACAATGAGCAGTTCTTC.

This chain uses TRBV5-6 with TRBJ1-4; D remains ambiguous. This CDR3 is 14 amino acids long. CDR1 and CDR2 from the germline V gene are SGHDT and YYEEEE. V lost 3 bases and J lost 3, with 9 bases in between. This chain's CDR3 is CASSWKEPNEKLFF. Here the CDR3 DNA reads TGTGCCAGCAGCTGGAAGGAGCCTAATGAAAAACTGTTTTTT.